This TCR beta chain appears in the sequencing data of a study of T-cell reconstitution after alpha-beta-depleted transplantation in children. The table lists this clonotype with many counts. A library of TCRbeta sequences, prepared with unique molecular identifiers, was generated. MiXCR, run by TCRdb on the PCR reads, gives a single entry per CDR3 protein. Of under 450,000 distinct CDR3 sequences listed, about 14% were seen once; the top ten hold around 4.1%. The CDR3 is made up of 15 amino acids. The V segment lost 4 bases and the J segment 1 base; nucleotides outside the gene matches: 5. From germline, CDR1 is SGHRS and CDR2 YFSETQ.

The origin of this receptor is a human donor who donated a stem cell graft to a child with Fanconi anemia. The sequencing used PBMCs, collected from the stem cell graft. The chain recombines TRBV5-1 with TRBJ2-1, with 7 nucleotides matching TRBD1. CDR3 amino acids: CASSLGQDSYNEQFF. CDR3 DNA sequence: TGCGCCAGCAGCCTTGGACAGGATTCCTACAATGAGCAGTTCTTC.